This TCR beta chain emerged from a study of blood T cells in healthy people across ages (dated by TCRdb to between 2014 and 2017). The study in broad terms: Template switching captured roughly one uniquely barcoded TCR beta cDNA molecule per two T cells in model experiments. The study measured age-related changes in TCR beta repertoire diversity using deep sequencing normalized with unique cDNA molecular identifiers. The donors were divided into four age groups: young (average around 16 years), middle-aged (under 40), aged (under 70) and long-lived (roughly 86). To avoid experimental bias, donors of different ages were distributed randomly across sequencing lanes. Two additional independent replicas of 1 million unique cDNA reads from the same blood draw were analyzed for two donors (one aged 18 to 30 and one aged 80 or older). General conclusions and limits of the study: Estimates of total diversity based on one million sequenced T cells were considered lower bounds and underestimates. The long-lived group showed more naive CD4+ T cells, fewer expanded clones and increased TCR diversity than the aged group, suggesting age selection. Observed TCR beta diversity per million T cells fell roughly linearly with age, and a significant reduction was already apparent by age around 40. A strong correlation was found between observed TCR beta diversity and the percentage of naive T cells measured by flow cytometry. Because profiling used bulk unsorted PBMCs, naive and antigen-experienced compartments could not be compared conclusively. Because donor CMV infection status was unknown, age-related changes in expanded clonotypes were potentially confounded.

The CDR3 starts with the cysteine, ends with the phenylalanine, and has 13 residues. Only the CDR3 DNA is retained, 39 bases long and in frame from the first base. Cut back by 5 bases and 3 bases, the V and J ends lie 11 bases apart. In the germline V gene, CDR1 corresponds to SQVTM and CDR2 to ANQGSEA. The roughly 39 donors, aged roughly 6 to 90 years, were systemically healthy Caucasian individuals from Russia. Around 10 milliliters of peripheral blood were collected from each donor into EDTA-treated Vacutainer tubes. PBMCs were isolated by Ficoll-Paque density-gradient centrifugation, with at least 7 million obtained per sample. Total RNA, at least 6 micrograms per sample, was extracted from PBMCs with Trizol reagent. The percentages of naive CD45RAhigh/CD27high T cells were determined by flow cytometry on a PBMC aliquot from every donor. This clonotype showed up just a few times. The antigen it recognizes is unknown. No much larger clonotype is one base removed from it; base qualities were not supplied.

Receptors were amplified or captured by 5' RACE. The data were produced on an Illumina HiSeq 2500. A second roughly 6 to 12 cycle PCR used a sample-barcoded 5' primer and a J-beta primer mix. A template-switch 5' adaptor carrying 12 random nucleotides introduced a unique molecular identifier onto each TCR beta cDNA molecule. Each sample yielded at least 3 million CDR3-containing paired-end reads. First-strand cDNA was synthesized from all RNA with the Mint cDNA synthesis kit, primed by a TRBC-specific oligonucleotide. Following uracil-DNA glycosylase treatment, a first 18-cycle PCR with universal primers M1SS and BC2_uni_R was performed on all cDNA. Processing in the source paper ran as follows. Normalization of each sample was performed by random selection of 1 million high-quality reads, each carrying a distinct molecular identifier. Instead of being binned into consensus sequences, reads that shared molecular identifiers were thrown out. CDR3 identification, clonotype clustering and error correction used MiTCR with a Q25 quality threshold and the strictest error-elimination algorithm. A nonparametric unseen species model using Euler transformation provided a lower-bound estimate of total TCR beta diversity. In-frame beta chains were kept once TCRdb had trimmed the public reads at Q25 with fastp and called clones with MiXCR. Each CDR3 protein appears once, grouped with its most common genes and DNA. These V and J calls are TCRdb output, not the study's own analysis. The sample table contains hundreds of thousands of distinct CDR3 sequences; only one count was recorded for under 55% of them. Jointly, the top ten make up approximately 19% of the sample.

This sequence was found in a man aged 55 to 70 in good health. The sequence is built from TRBV29-1 and TRBJ1-5; the D gene is unclear. Sequencing was carried out using blood. The nucleotide sequence is TGCAGCGTTTCGGAGGGATCCAATCAGCCCCAGCATTTT. Translated, it reads CSVSEGSNQPQHF.